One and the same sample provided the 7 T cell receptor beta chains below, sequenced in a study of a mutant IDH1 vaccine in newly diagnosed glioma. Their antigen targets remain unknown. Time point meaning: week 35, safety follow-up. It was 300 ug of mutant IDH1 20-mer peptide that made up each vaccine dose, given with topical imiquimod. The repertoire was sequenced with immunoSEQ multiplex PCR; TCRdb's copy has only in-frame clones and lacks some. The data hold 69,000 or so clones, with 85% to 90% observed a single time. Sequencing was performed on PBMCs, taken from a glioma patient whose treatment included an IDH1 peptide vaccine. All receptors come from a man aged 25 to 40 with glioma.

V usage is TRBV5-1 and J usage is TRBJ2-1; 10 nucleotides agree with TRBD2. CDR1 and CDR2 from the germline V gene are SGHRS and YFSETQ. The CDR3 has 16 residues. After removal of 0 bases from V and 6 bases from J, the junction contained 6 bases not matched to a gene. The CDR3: CASSLVRAGGSNEQFF. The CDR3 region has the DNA TGCGCCAGCAGCTTGGTACGAGCGGGAGGGAGCAATGAGCAGTTCTTC. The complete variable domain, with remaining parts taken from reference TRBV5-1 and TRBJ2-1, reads KAGVTQTPRYLIKTRGQQVTLSCSPISGHRSVSWYQQTPGQGLQFLFEYFSETQRNKGNFPGRFSGRQFSNSRSEMNVSTLELGDSALYLCASSLVRAGGSNEQFFGPGTRLTVL.

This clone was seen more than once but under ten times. The CDR3 DNA reads TGTGCCAGCAGTGCCCAACAGGGAGCTACGAGTAAGCAGTACTTC. It encodes CASSAQQGATSKQYF. The chain joins TRBV28 to TRBJ2-7; D is possibly TRBD1 (6 bases). From germline, CDR1 is MDHEN and CDR2 SYDVKM. Trimming removed 5 bases from V and 8 bases from J, with 22 bases in between. The CDR3 is 15 residues long.

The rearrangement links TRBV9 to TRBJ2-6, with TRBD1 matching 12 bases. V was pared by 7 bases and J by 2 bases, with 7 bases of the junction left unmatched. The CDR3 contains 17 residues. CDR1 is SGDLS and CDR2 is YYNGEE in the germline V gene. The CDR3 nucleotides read TGTGCCAGCGGGCGGGACAGGGGGCATGCTGGGGCCAACGTCCTGACTTTC. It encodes CASGRDRGHAGANVLTF.

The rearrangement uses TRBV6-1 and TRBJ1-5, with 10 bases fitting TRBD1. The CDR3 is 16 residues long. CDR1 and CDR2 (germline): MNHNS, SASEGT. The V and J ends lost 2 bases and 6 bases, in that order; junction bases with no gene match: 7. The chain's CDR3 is CASSERRQGAGQPQHF. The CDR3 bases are TGTGCCAGCAGTGAAAGAAGACAGGGGGCAGGTCAGCCCCAGCATTTT.

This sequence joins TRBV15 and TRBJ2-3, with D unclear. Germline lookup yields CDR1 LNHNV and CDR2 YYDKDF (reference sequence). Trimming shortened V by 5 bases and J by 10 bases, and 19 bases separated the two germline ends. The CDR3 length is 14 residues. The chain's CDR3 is CATSRAWARNAQYF. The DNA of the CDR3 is TGTGCCACCAGCCGGGCCTGGGCTAGGAATGCGCAGTATTTT.

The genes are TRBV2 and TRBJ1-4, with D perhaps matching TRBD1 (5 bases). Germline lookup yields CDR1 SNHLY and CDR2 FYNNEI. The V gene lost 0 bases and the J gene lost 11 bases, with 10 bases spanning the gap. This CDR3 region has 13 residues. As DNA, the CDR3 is TGTGCCAGCAGTGAAGCCATCGGGGGGAAACTGTTTTTT. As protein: CASSEAIGGKLFF. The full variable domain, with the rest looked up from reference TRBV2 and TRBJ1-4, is EPEVTQTPSHQVTQMGQEVILRCVPISNHLYFYWYRQILGQKVEFLVSFYNNEISEKSEIFDDQFSVERPDGSNFTLKIRSTKLEDSAMYFCASSEAIGGKLFFGSGTQLSVL.

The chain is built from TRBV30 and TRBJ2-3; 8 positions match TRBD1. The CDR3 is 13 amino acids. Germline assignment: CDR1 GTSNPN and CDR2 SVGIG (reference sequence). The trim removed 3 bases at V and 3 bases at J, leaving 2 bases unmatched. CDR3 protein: CAWRTGGTDTQYF. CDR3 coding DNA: TGTGCCTGGAGAACAGGGGGGACAGATACGCAGTATTTT.